This T cell receptor (beta chain) derives from a study of CD8 T cells in ankylosing spondylitis. In its sample, this clonotype was seen a few times. Its antigen is still unknown. Study findings and constraints: Apparently characteristic of ankylosing spondylitis blood was a TCR beta motif (roughly eight highly homologous variants). As for the disease-linked clones, they showed a CD8+ phenotype and occurred at relatively low frequencies in peripheral blood. In ankylosing spondylitis patients, matched synovial fluid reportedly showed significant enrichment of disease-linked clones. Earlier literature documents some of the motif variants in reactive arthritis synovial fluid and blood.

The CDR3 has 15 residues. The germline V gene has CDR1 LGHNA and CDR2 YNFKEQ. Trimming took off 0 bases at V and 3 bases at J, with 12 bases between the two ends. The authors made TCR beta libraries by quantitative 5'-RACE with molecular barcodes. Each CDR3 protein gets one entry after TCRdb re-called the 5' RACE reads with MiXCR. The data show 200,000 to 250,000 distinct CDR3 sequences, roughly 18% seen once. The sample consisted of blood, either unsorted or a sorted T cell fraction (not recorded which). The gene calls are TRBV4-2 and TRBJ2-7; perhaps TRBD2 as D (6 bases). The TCR comes from a male donor with ankylosing spondylitis. CDR3 sequence: CASSQDRLASYEQYF. As DNA, the CDR3 is TGTGCCAGCAGCCAAGATCGGCTAGCGAGCTACGAGCAGTACTTC.